This entry lists 10 T cell receptor beta chains sequenced from one sample in a study of patients and donors after allogeneic stem cell transplantation (dated by TCRdb to 2019 to 2021). Receptor libraries were prepared by RT-PCR. Data came from a NextSeq 550. The public reads were reprocessed in TCRdb via fastp at Q25 and MiXCR, keeping in-frame beta chains. CDR3 protein sequences are deduplicated, and each keeps its most common genes and DNA. For this sample there are 65,000 to 80,000 distinct CDR3 sequences; more than 20% appear just once. Of the sample, around a quarter is held by the ten largest clones. The material sequenced was blood, either unsorted or a sorted T cell fraction (not recorded which). These receptors were obtained from a human donor who was either an allogeneic HSCT recipient or a stem cell or donor lymphocyte infusion donor (not recorded which). It is not recorded whose cells these are; they may come from a transplant donor.

The gene calls are TRBV13 and TRBJ2-7; 10 nucleotides match TRBD2. This CDR3 comprises 16 residues. Losses at the gene ends were 5 bases for V and 2 bases for J; bases not matched to a gene: 9. Germline values: CDR1 PRHDT, CDR2 FYEKMQ (reference sequence). The DNA of the CDR3 is TGTGCCAGCAGCCCTCCCCTAGCGGGAGCCACCTACGAGCAGTACTTC. Translated, it gives CASSPPLAGATYEQYF.

This clonotype was seen ten or more times. The chain has TRBV7-9 and TRBJ1-1; 7 bases align to TRBD1. The CDR3 extends over 15 amino acids. V gave up 11 bases and J gave up 0 bases; unmatched junction bases: 12. Looked up from germline, CDR1 is SEHNR and CDR2 is FQNEAQ (reference sequence). The CDR3 bases are TGTGCCGGTAGGAAACCGGGACAGTTGAACACTGAAGCTTTCTTT. Residues: CAGRKPGQLNTEAFF.

The chain uses TRBV2 and TRBJ2-5, with D perhaps TRBD1 or TRBD2 (7 bases each). Trimming removed 6 bases from V and 5 bases from J, with 16 bases in between. Germline CDR1 and CDR2: SNHLY and FYNNEI. This CDR3 has 14 residues. The CDR3 DNA reads TGTGCCAGCAGCAACAGACAGGGAGGGGAGACCCAGTACTTC. Translated, it gives CASSNRQGGETQYF. The full variable domain, completed using reference TRBV2 and TRBJ2-5, is EPEVTQTPSHQVTQMGQEVILRCVPISNHLYFYWYRQILGQKVEFLVSFYNNEISEKSEIFDDQFSVERPDGSNFTLKIRSTKLEDSAMYFCASSNRQGGETQYFGPGTRLLVL.

In its sample, this clonotype was seen many times. The chain couples TRBV10-3 to TRBJ2-1, with TRBD2 matching 15 bases. The CDR3 runs 17 residues. Germline CDR1 is ENHRY and CDR2 is SYGVKD. The V and J ends lost 2 bases and 7 bases, in that order; junction bases with no gene match: 6. CDR3 DNA sequence: TGTGCCATCAGTGAGGGACTAGCGGGAGGGCCTATGAATGAGCAGTTCTTC. Translation gives CAISEGLAGGPMNEQFF.

The chain carries TRBV6-5 and TRBJ1-1, with a possible D match to TRBD1 (6 bases). Germline V gene data show CDR1 as MNHEY and CDR2 as SVGAGI. Deletions cut 0 bases from V and 4 bases from J, with 9 bases between. This CDR3 comprises 14 residues. CDR3 DNA: TGTGCCAGCAGTTACTCGGGGACACTCACTGAAGCTTTCTTT. Its translation: CASSYSGTLTEAFF.

The V and J genes are TRBV5-1 and TRBJ2-6; the D gene is possibly TRBD1 (6 bases). CDR3 length: 15 residues. CDR1 SGHRS and CDR2 YFSETQ come from the germline V gene. The V end lost 4 bases, the J end lost 4 bases, and 12 bases lay between the germline ends. This CDR3 is CASSVTGSGANVLTF. In DNA, the CDR3 is TGCGCCAGCAGCGTCACAGGGTCAGGGGCCAACGTCCTGACTTTC.

The genes are TRBV5-1 and TRBJ1-6; D ambiguous. The CDR3 length is 16 residues. Germline V lookup: CDR1 SGHRS, CDR2 YFSETQ. Trimming shortened V by 4 bases and J by 9 bases, and 20 bases separated the two germline ends. As DNA, the CDR3 is TGCGCCAGCAGCCCCGAACTAGGACGCAAAGGTTCACCCCTCCACTTT. Its protein product is CASSPELGRKGSPLHF. The complete variable domain, with remaining parts taken from reference TRBV5-1 and TRBJ1-6, reads KAGVTQTPRYLIKTRGQQVTLSCSPISGHRSVSWYQQTPGQGLQFLFEYFSETQRNKGNFPGRFSGRQFSNSRSEMNVSTLELGDSALYLCASSPELGRKGSPLHFGNGTRLTVT.

This clonotype was seen a few times. The chain combines TRBV20-1 with TRBJ1-5; TRBD1 matches at 7 bases. Trimming at V came to 6 bases and at J to 5 bases, leaving 10 bases not matched to a gene. The germline V gene encodes CDR1 DFQATT and CDR2 SNEGSKA (reference sequence). This CDR3 comprises 14 residues. CDR3 in DNA: TGCAGTGCAGAAACAGGGGAGGGGGATCAGCCCCAGCATTTT. Its translation is CSAETGEGDQPQHF.

The gene calls are TRBV10-3 and TRBJ2-7; 8 bases map to TRBD1. Germline CDR1 reads ENHRY; CDR2 reads SYGVKD. This CDR3 is built from 13 residues. Trimming at V came to 7 bases and at J to 5 bases, leaving 7 bases not matched to a gene. The CDR3 region is CAIKPGQANEQYF. CDR3 DNA sequence: TGTGCCATCAAACCGGGACAGGCTAACGAGCAGTACTTC.

This clonotype turned up a few times. The chain joins TRBV29-1 to TRBJ2-7, with 7 bases that match TRBD1. CDR1 SQVTM and CDR2 ANQGSEA come from the germline V gene. Trimming cost V 7 bases and J 2 bases; bases outside gene matches: 8. The CDR3 sequence is 13 residues long. The CDR3 reads CSALTGTAYEQYF. The CDR3 region has the DNA TGCAGCGCCCTAACCGGGACAGCCTACGAGCAGTACTTC.